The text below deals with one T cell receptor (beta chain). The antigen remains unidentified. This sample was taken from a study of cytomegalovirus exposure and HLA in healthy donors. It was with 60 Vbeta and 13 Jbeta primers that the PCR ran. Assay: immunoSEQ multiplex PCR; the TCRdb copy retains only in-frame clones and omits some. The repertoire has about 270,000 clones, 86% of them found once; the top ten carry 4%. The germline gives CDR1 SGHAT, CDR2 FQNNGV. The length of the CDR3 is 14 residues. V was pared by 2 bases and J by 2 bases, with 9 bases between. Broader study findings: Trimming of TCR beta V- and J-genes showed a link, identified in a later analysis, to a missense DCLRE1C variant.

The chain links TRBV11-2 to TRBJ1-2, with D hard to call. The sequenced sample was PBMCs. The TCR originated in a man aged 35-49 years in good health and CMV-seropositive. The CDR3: CASSLRAGNYGYTF. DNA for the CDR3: TGTGCCAGCAGCTTAAGGGCGGGGAACTATGGCTACACCTTC.